At least ten counts were recorded for the clone carrying this TCR beta chain. The antigen remains undetermined. The sample belongs to a study of T-cell reconstitution after alpha-beta-depleted transplantation in children. Study findings and constraints: Several hundred expanded graft clones reportedly gave rise to the alpha-beta T cells present about two months after transplant.

CDR1 and CDR2 (germline): SGHDT, YYEEEE. The CDR3 is 16 amino acids. V lost 0 bases, J lost 5 bases, and 17 bases lay in between. TCRbeta library construction was performed incorporating unique molecular identifiers. TCRdb redid the calling of the PCR reads with MiXCR, one entry per CDR3 protein. Of approximately 170,000 distinct CDR3 sequences in the sample, roughly 10% are singletons; the top ten hold about 12%. This specimen was PBMCs, taken before TCRalphabeta/CD19-depleted stem cell transplant. The TCR originated in a boy aged 2-15 years with acute myeloid leukemia, due to receive a stem cell transplant. This chain links TRBV5-6 with TRBJ1-1, with D possibly matching TRBD1 (6 bases). The chain's CDR3 is CASSLVTGGRGTEAFF. As DNA, the CDR3 is TGTGCCAGCAGCTTGGTGACAGGAGGTCGTGGGACTGAAGCTTTCTTT. Full variable domain (rest looked up from reference TRBV5-6 and TRBJ1-1): DAGVTQSPTHLIKTRGQQVTLRCSPKSGHDTVSWYQQALGQGPQFIFQYYEEEERQRGNFPDRFSGHQFPNYSSELNVNALLLGDSALYLCASSLVTGGRGTEAFFGQGTRLTVV.